Here is one T cell receptor (beta chain) with its context. A read error may explain this, as a much larger clone is one base away. CDR3 length: 17 residues. Germline V gives CDR1 SGHTA, CDR2 FQGTGA. The source of the sample is a study of blood T cells in healthy people across ages. Then a second PCR, running roughly 6 to 11 cycles, was carried out with a sample-barcoded 5' primer and a J-beta primer mix. TCRdb re-called the 5' RACE reads through MiXCR, storing one row per CDR3 protein. The data contain some 670,000 distinct CDR3 sequences, 40% to 65% of them singletons. V usage is TRBV7-3 and J usage is TRBJ2-6, with TRBD1 identical over 7 bases. The receptor was isolated from an elderly woman in good health. The sample comprised blood. Here the CDR3 reads CASSRDSTLSGANVPTF. The CDR3 DNA reads as TGTGCCAGCAGTCGGGACAGCACACTCTCTGGGGCCAACGTCCCGACTTTC.